This TCR beta chain stems from a study of regulatory T cells in long-lasting Graves disease. Germline V CDR1 and CDR2: MDHEN, SYDVKM. This CDR3 comprises 12 residues. Trimming removed 3 bases from V and 4 bases from J, with 3 bases in between. Indicated time point: newly diagnosed GD, antithyroid drugs for less than 3 months. Isolated PBMC RNA provided the starting material for the TCR library. This clonotype was recorded many times. Sequencing libraries for TCR beta were prepared with iRepertoire HTBI primers and Arm-PCR of CDR3 regions. TCRdb re-analysed the multiplex PCR reads in MiXCR, keeping a single row per CDR3 protein. The data show 400,000 to 500,000 distinct CDR3 sequences, about 15% seen once. These same records also appear under a second study, on T cells in Graves' hyperthyroidism and ophthalmopathy. That paper adds: Uncontrolled infection, other autoimmune disease, pregnancy or lactation excluded patients.

The TCR was taken from a woman aged 35 to 49 with Graves disease. This specimen consisted of peripheral blood mononuclear cells (PBMCs), obtained at new diagnosis, from a patient treated with antithyroid drugs. The genes are TRBV28 and TRBJ2-2; D is unresolved. CDR3 in DNA: TGTGCCAGCAGTTTTAGCACCGGGGAGCTGTTTTTT. Translation gives CASSFSTGELFF.